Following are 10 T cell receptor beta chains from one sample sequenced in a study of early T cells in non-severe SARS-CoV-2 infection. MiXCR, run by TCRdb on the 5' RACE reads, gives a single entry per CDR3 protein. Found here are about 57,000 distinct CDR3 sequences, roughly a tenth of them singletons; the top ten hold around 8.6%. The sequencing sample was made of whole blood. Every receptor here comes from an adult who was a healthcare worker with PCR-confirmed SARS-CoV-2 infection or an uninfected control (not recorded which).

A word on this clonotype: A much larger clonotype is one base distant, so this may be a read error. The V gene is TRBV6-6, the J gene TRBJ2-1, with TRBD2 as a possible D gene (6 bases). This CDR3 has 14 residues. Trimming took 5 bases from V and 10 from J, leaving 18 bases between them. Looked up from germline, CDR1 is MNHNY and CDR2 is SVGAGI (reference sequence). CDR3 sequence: CASSTLRECREQFF. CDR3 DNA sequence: TGTGCCAGCAGTACACTTCGGGAGTGCCGGGAGCAGTTCTTC.

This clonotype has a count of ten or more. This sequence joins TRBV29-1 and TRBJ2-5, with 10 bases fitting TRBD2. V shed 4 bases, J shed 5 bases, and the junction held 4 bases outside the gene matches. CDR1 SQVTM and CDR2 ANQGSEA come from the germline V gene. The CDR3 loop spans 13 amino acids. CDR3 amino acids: CSVGASGSETQYF. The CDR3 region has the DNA TGCAGCGTTGGGGCTAGCGGGAGTGAGACCCAGTACTTC.

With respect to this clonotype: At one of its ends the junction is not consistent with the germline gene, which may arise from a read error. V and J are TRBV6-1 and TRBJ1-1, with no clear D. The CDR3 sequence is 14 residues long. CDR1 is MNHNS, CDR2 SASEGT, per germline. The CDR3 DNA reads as TGTGCCAGCAGTGAATTGACATGGAACGCTGATGCTTTCTTT. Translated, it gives CASSELTWNADAFF.

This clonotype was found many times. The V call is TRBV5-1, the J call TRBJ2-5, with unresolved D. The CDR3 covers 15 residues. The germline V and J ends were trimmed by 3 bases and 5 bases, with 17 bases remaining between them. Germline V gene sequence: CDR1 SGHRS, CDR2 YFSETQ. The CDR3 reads CASSSGASMEETQYF. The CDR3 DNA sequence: TGCGCCAGCAGCTCGGGCGCGTCGATGGAGGAGACCCAGTACTTC.

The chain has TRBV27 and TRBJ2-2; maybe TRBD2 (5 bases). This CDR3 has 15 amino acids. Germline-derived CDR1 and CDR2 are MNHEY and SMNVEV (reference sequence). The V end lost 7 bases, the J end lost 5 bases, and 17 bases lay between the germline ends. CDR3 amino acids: CASTLDSERTGELFF. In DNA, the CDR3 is TGTGCCAGCACCTTGGACTCAGAAAGGACCGGGGAGCTGTTTTTT.

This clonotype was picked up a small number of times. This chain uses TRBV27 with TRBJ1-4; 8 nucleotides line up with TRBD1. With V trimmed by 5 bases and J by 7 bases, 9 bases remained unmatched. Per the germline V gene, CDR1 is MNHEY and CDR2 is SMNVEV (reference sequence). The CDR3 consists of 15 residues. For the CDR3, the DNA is TGTGCCAGCAGTCCCCAGGGGGCGCGATTTGAAAAACTGTTTTTT. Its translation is CASSPQGARFEKLFF.

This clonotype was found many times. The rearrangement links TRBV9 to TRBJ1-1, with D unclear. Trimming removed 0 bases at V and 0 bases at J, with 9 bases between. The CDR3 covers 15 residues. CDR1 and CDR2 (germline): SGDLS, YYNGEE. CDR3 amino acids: CASSVAVTMNTEAFF. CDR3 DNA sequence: TGTGCCAGCAGCGTAGCGGTCACCATGAACACTGAAGCTTTCTTT.

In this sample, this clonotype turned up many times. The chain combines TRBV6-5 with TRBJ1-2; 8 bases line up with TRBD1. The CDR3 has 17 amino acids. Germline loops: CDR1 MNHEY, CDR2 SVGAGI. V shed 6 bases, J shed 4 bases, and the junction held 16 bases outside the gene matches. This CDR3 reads CASRNRGASFDGYGYTF. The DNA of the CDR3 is TGTGCCAGCAGAAACAGGGGGGCCTCTTTCGACGGCTATGGCTACACCTTC.

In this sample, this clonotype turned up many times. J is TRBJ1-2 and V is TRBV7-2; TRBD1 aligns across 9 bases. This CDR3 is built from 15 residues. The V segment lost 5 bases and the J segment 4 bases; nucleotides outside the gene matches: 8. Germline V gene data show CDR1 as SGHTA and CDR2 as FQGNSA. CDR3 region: CASSPYRGPGYGYTF. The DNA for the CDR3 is TGTGCCAGCAGCCCATACAGGGGGCCGGGCTATGGCTACACCTTC.

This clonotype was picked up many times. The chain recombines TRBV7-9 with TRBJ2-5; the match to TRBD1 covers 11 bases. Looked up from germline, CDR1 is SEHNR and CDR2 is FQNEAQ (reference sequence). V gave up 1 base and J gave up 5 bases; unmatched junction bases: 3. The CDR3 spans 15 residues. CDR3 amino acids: CASSLVDRGPETQYF. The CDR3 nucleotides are TGTGCCAGCAGCTTAGTGGACAGGGGGCCGGAGACCCAGTACTTC.